This TCR beta chain was observed in a study of T cells in Graves' hyperthyroidism and ophthalmopathy. Amplified TCR beta CDR3 regions came from RNA transcripts. The HTBI primer set was used in a first-round RT-PCR of the TCR CDR3. TCRdb used MiXCR to reprocess the multiplex PCR reads, holding one entry per CDR3 protein. The table shows 540,000 or so distinct CDR3 sequences, with around 46% occurring only once. CDR3 length equals 15 residues. Trimming took 3 bases from V and 0 from J, leaving 11 bases between them. CDR1 is SEHNR, CDR2 FQNEAQ, per germline (reference sequence). V is TRBV7-9 and J is TRBJ1-2; no clear D. The clonotype was recovered from an adult woman with Graves' disease, either hyperthyroidism or ophthalmopathy (not recorded which). The sequencing input was peripheral blood or thyroid tissue (not recorded which). The CDR3 nucleotides read TGTGCCAGCAGCTTTACGCTGGGCTCTAACTATGGCTACACCTTC. Amino acid sequence: CASSFTLGSNYGYTF.